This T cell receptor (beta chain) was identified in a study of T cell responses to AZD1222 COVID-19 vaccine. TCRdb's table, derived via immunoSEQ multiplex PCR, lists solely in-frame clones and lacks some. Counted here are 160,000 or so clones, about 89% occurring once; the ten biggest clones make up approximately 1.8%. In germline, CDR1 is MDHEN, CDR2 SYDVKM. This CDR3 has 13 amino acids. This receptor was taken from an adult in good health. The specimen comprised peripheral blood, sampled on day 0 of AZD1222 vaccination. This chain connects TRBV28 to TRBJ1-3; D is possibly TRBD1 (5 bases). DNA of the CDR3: TGTGCTACATGGGCCGGGGGTACGAACACCATATATTTT. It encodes CATWAGGTNTIYF.